These T cell receptor beta chains were read from a single sample in a study of blood T cell repertoires in COVID-19. Assay used: immunoSEQ multiplex PCR; TCRdb lists only in-frame clones, some missing. The repertoire holds 200,000 or so clones, about 81% seen once, with 14% in the top ten. The specimen sequenced was peripheral blood. Receptors originate from a man aged 25-40 years with active or convalescent COVID-19. Both conserved end residues are part of each CDR3. D genes are given only for firm matches. Not all rows give a size; the values are once, few, many and, for expanded clones, a class.

cdr3_length	v_call	d_call	j_call	clone_size	cdr3_nt	cdr3_aa
14	TRBV30	TRBD2	TRBJ2-3	NA	TGTGCCTGGACAGACGGCGGGGGAGCAGATACGCAGTATTTT	CAWTDGGGADTQYF
15	TRBV27	NA	TRBJ1-1	NA	TGTGCCAGCAGTACAAGGACAGCCCGGAACACTGAAGCTTTCTTT	CASSTRTARNTEAFF
16	TRBV4-1	TRBD1	TRBJ1-3	NA	TGCGCCAGCAGCCAAGGGGACAGGAGCTCTGGAAACACCATATATTTT	CASSQGDRSSGNTIYF
16	TRBV2	NA	TRBJ2-3	NA	TGTGCCAGCAGTGAATCTCTAGCGTCCCCCACAGATACGCAGTATTTT	CASSESLASPTDTQYF
12	TRBV7-9	NA	TRBJ2-7	NA	TGTGCCAGCAGACCTGCGACGGGCGAGCAGTACTTC	CASRPATGEQYF
18	TRBV5-1	NA	TRBJ1-2	NA	TGCGCCAGCAGCCAAGCTCCGGGATTCTCCCCTGAAGGCGATGGCTACACCTTC	CASSQAPGFSPEGDGYTF
16	TRBV28	NA	TRBJ1-6	NA	TGTGCCAGCAGTTCCCGACTCAATTACGAACTTCCACCCCTCCACTTT	CASSSRLNYELPPLHF
14	TRBV18	TRBD1	TRBJ1-5	NA	TGTGCCAGCTCATTGGGACAGGACAATCAGCCCCAGCATTTT	CASSLGQDNQPQHF
13	TRBV5-1	TRBD1	TRBJ1-1	NA	TGCGCCAGCAGCCCAGGACAGGGGAGAGAAGCTTTCTTT	CASSPGQGREAFF
12	TRBV30	TRBD1	TRBJ2-5	NA	TGTGCCTGGAGCGGACAGGGACTGACCCAGTACTTC	CAWSGQGLTQYF
17	TRBV24-1	NA	TRBJ2-3	NA	TGTGCCACCAGTGATTTTGAGCGGGCAGCTAGCACAGATACGCAGTATTTT	CATSDFERAASTDTQYF
16	TRBV5-4	NA	TRBJ2-7	many	TGTGCCAGCAGCTCTTCGGACTCCACCAGCTCCTACGAGCAGTACTTC	CASSSSDSTSSYEQYF
15	TRBV6-5	NA	TRBJ1-1	NA	TGTGCCAGCAGTTACTTCAGGACAGTTGACGCTGAAGCTTTCTTT	CASSYFRTVDAEAFF
13	TRBV11-3	TRBD2	TRBJ2-3	NA	TGTGCCAGCAGACTAGCGGGCACAGATACGCAGTATTTT	CASRLAGTDTQYF